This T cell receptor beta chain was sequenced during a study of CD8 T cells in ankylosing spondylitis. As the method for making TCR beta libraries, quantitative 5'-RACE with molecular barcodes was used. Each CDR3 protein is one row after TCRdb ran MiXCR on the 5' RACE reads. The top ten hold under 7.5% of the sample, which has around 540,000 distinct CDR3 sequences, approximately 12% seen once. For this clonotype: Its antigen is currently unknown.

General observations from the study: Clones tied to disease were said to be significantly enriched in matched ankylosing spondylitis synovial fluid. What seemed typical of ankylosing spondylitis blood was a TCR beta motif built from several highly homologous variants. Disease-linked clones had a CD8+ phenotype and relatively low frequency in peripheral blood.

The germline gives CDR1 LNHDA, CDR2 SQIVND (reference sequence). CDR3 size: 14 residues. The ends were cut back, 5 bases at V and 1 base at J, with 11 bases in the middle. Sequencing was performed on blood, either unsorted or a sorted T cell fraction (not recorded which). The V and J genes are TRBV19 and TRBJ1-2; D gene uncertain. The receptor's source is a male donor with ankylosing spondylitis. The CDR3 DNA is TGTGCCAGTAGTCGGGAGCTCCGTAACTATGGCTACACCTTC. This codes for CASSRELRNYGYTF.